This is a list of T cell receptor beta chains from one sample in a study of cytomegalovirus exposure and HLA in healthy donors. Produced via immunoSEQ multiplex PCR; TCRdb's table is partial and in-frame only. The repertoire holds approximately 170,000 clones, roughly 72% seen once, with 1.5% to 1.9% in the top ten. Material for sequencing was PBMCs. All receptors derive from a man aged 40-55 years in good health and CMV-seronegative. The CDR3 runs from the conserved cysteine through the conserved F or W. The order of the fields is D gene, V gene, clone size, J gene, CDR3 DNA, CDR3 protein. D genes are given only for firm matches. The size entry is marked missing in some rows and otherwise reads once, few, many or a size class.

.,TRBV6-5,once,TRBJ2-7,TGTGCCAGCAACCTAAGGACAGTGTACGAGCAGTACTTC,CASNLRTVYEQYF
.,TRBV29-1,few,TRBJ1-1,TGCAGCGTTGTTAAGGGGCTAATGAACACTGAAGCTTTCTTT,CSVVKGLMNTEAFF
.,TRBV29-1,few,TRBJ1-1,TGCAGCGTCCGAACAGGTTCGGGGAACACTGAAGCTTTCTTT,CSVRTGSGNTEAFF
TRBD2,TRBV4-1,.,TRBJ2-1,TGCGCCAGCAGCCTCCTAGCGGGAGTCTACAATGAGCAGTTCTTC,CASSLLAGVYNEQFF
.,TRBV4-1,.,TRBJ1-2,TGCGCCAGCAGGGGGGCAGGGTATGGCTACACCTTC,CASRGAGYGYTF
.,TRBV27,.,TRBJ2-7,TGTGCCAGCAGGCTAATTCAGGGGAAGGGTTACGAGCAGTACTTC,CASRLIQGKGYEQYF
.,TRBV27,.,TRBJ2-5,TGTGCCAGCAGTTTAAGGGGTCTAGGGGAGACCCAGTACTTC,CASSLRGLGETQYF
TRBD1,TRBV19,.,TRBJ1-5,TGTGCCAGTAGTCCCCAGACAGGGTTAGGTCAGCCCCAGCATTTT,CASSPQTGLGQPQHF
.,TRBV2,.,TRBJ1-3,TGTGCCAGCAGTGGGGGACTTGCCCGCGTCTCGGGAGGAAACACCATATATTTT,CASSGGLARVSGGNTIYF
.,TRBV15,.,TRBJ2-7,TGTGCCACCAGCGGAACCCTAGGTAGCGAGTACGAGCAGTACTTC,CATSGTLGSEYEQYF
.,TRBV2,once,TRBJ1-1,TGTGCCAGCAGTGTCCAAGCTTCAGGGGCAGAAGCTTTCTTT,CASSVQASGAEAFF
TRBD1,TRBV5-1,.,TRBJ1-4,TGCGCCAGCAGTCCCGGGACAGTTAATGAAAAACTGTTTTTT,CASSPGTVNEKLFF
.,TRBV7-9,few,TRBJ1-4,TGTTCCAGCAGCTTCAGTTCTAATGAAAAACTGTTTTTT,CSSSFSSNEKLFF
.,TRBV30,.,TRBJ1-3,TGTGCCTGGAGTGTACTCGGAAACACCATATATTTT,CAWSVLGNTIYF
TRBD1,TRBV5-1,few,TRBJ2-5,TGCGCCAGCAGCGCGGGACAGGAACAAGAGACCCAGTACTTC,CASSAGQEQETQYF
.,TRBV27,.,TRBJ2-6,TGTGCCAGCAGTCCCAGGACAGGAGGCGGGGCCAACGGCCTGACTTTC,CASSPRTGGGANGLTF
.,TRBV4-2,.,TRBJ1-1,TGTGCCAGCAGCCAAGATACACGTCGGAGTTTCTTT,CASSQDTRRSFF
TRBD1,TRBV19,.,TRBJ1-2,TGTGCCAGTAGAATAACCGCCCCGGGACAGAACTATGGCTACACCTTC,CASRITAPGQNYGYTF
TRBD1,TRBV7-2,.,TRBJ1-4,TGTGCCAGCAGCCTTTGGACAGGAAGCCGGTCAGAAAAACTGTTTTTT,CASSLWTGSRSEKLFF
.,TRBV28,.,TRBJ1-2,TGTGCCAGCAGTTTCACAGTTAACGATGGCTACACCTTC,CASSFTVNDGYTF
.,TRBV5-6,few,TRBJ2-7,TGTGCCAGCAGCCCCGCCGGCAGGTCCCCCTACGAGCAGTACTTC,CASSPAGRSPYEQYF
TRBD2,TRBV10-3,.,TRBJ2-2,TGTGCCATCACCGGACTAGCGGGAGGGTCAATCACCGGGGAGCTGTTTTTT,CAITGLAGGSITGELFF
.,TRBV7-9,.,TRBJ1-4,TGTTCCAGCAGCATGGGACAAGCGGAGGAAAAACTGTTTTTT,CSSSMGQAEEKLFF
.,TRBV28,.,TRBJ1-2,TGTGCCAGCAGGCCCCATAACAGTGCTAACTATGGCTACACCTTC,CASRPHNSANYGYTF
.,TRBV4-2,.,TRBJ2-3,TGTGCCAGCAGCCAAGAAGTTAGAGATACGCAGTATTTT,CASSQEVRDTQYF
TRBD2,TRBV28,.,TRBJ2-7,TGTGCCAGCAGTTTCTGGCTAGCGGGCGACTCCTACGAGCAGTACTTC,CASSFWLAGDSYEQYF
.,TRBV6-1,.,TRBJ1-5,TGTGCCAGCAGTTCACACAGGGCAGGGCAGCCCCAGCATTTT,CASSSHRAGQPQHF
TRBD2,TRBV6-4,.,TRBJ2-2,TGTGCCAGCCGGTCACAAGCGGGAGGAAGCACCGGGGAGCTGTTTTTT,CASRSQAGGSTGELFF
TRBD2,TRBV27,few,TRBJ2-2,TGTGCCAGCAGCCAACTCACTAGCGGGAGGAACACCGGGGAGCTGTTTTTT,CASSQLTSGRNTGELFF